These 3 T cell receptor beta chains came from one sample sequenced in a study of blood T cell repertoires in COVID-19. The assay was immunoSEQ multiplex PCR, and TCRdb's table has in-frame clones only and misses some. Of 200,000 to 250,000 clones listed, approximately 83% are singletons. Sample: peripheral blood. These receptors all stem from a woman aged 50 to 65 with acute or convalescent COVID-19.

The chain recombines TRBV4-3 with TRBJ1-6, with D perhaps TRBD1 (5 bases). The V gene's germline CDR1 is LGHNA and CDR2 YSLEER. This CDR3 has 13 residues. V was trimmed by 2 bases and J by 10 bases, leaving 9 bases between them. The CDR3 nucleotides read TGCGCCAGCAGCCAAACCCAGGGCTCACCCCTCCACTTT. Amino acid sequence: CASSQTQGSPLHF.

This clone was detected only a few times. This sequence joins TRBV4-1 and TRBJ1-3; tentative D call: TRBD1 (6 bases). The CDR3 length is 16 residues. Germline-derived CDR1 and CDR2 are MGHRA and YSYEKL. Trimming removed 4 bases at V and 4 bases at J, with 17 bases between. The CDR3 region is CASSPWWQGTGNTIYF. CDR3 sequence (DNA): TGCGCCAGCAGCCCTTGGTGGCAGGGGACGGGAAACACCATATATTTT.

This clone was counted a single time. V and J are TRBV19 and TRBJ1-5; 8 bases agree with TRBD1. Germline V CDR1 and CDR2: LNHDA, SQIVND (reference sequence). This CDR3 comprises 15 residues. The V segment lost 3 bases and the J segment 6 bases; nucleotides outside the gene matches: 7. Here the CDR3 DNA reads TGTGCCAGTAGTATCTTGTCAGGGGGCCTTCAGCCCCAGCATTTT. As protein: CASSILSGGLQPQHF. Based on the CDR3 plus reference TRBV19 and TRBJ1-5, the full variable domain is DGGITQSPKYLFRKEGQNVTLSCEQNLNHDAMYWYRQDPGQGLRLIYYSQIVNDFQKGDIAEGYSVSREKKESFPLTVTSAQKNPTAFYLCASSILSGGLQPQHFGDGTRLSIL.